The 21 T cell receptor beta chains below all came from one sample that was sequenced in a study of T cells in localized non-small cell lung cancer. Clones were read by immunoSEQ multiplex PCR, and TCRdb kept only the in-frame ones, dropping some. The table records 25,000 to 30,000 clones, around 93% of them present only once. This specimen consisted of peripheral blood, obtained before any cancer treatment. Every receptor here comes from a female donor older than 55 with stage I lung adenocarcinoma.

The V and J genes are TRBV20-1 and TRBJ2-1; D not certain. CDR3 length: 11 amino acids. Germline CDR1 reads DFQATT; CDR2 reads SNEGSKA (reference sequence). Trimming took off 5 bases at V and 10 bases at J, with 12 bases between the two ends. For the CDR3, the DNA is TGCAGTGCTCCCCAGCAATGGGAGCAGTTCTTC. This codes for CSAPQQWEQFF.

J is TRBJ1-5 and V is TRBV6-5, with TRBD1 matching 10 bases. The junction had 8 bases not matched to a gene; V was cut back by 5 bases and J by 7 bases. The CDR3 is 15 amino acids. CDR1 and CDR2 from the germline V gene are MNHEY and SVGAGI. This CDR3 is CASSPGTGARQPQHF. DNA of the CDR3: TGTGCCAGCAGTCCCGGGACAGGGGCTCGGCAGCCCCAGCATTTT.

J is TRBJ2-7 and V is TRBV28, with 8 bases that match TRBD1. Per germline, CDR1 MDHEN and CDR2 SYDVKM. Germline trimming cut 1 base from V and 2 bases from J; bases unmatched to any gene: 7. The CDR3 spans 16 residues. The CDR3 loop is CASSLLSGGQPYEQYF. CDR3 nucleotide sequence: TGTGCCAGCAGTTTATTGTCAGGGGGCCAACCCTACGAGCAGTACTTC.

This chain connects TRBV10-3 to TRBJ1-5, with D hard to call. Germline lookup yields CDR1 ENHRY and CDR2 SYGVKD. Trimming left V 0 bases short and J 6 bases short, with 15 bases between. This CDR3 spans 16 amino acids. The CDR3 nucleotides read TGTGCCATCAGTGAGTCGGGAGGATCCTCTTCTCAGCCCCAGCATTTT. Amino acid sequence: CAISESGGSSSQPQHF.

This clone showed up just once. The genes are TRBV19 and TRBJ1-5; D gene unclear. Trimming took 1 base from V and 7 from J, leaving 11 bases between them. The germline V gene encodes CDR1 LNHDA and CDR2 SQIVND (reference sequence). This CDR3 contains 14 residues. The CDR3 DNA is TGTGCCAGTAGTATAGGGACTTCGAGGCAGCCCCAGCATTTT. Translated: CASSIGTSRQPQHF.

This clone was picked up one time. The rearrangement uses TRBV19 and TRBJ2-5, with 11 bases that match TRBD2. This CDR3 is 14 amino acids long. Trimming took 6 bases from V and 3 from J; bases not matched to a gene: 3. Germline V gene lookup returns CDR1 LNHDA and CDR2 SQIVND (reference sequence). CDR3 sequence: CASSWGLAEETQYF. For the CDR3, the DNA is TGTGCCAGTAGCTGGGGACTAGCGGAAGAGACCCAGTACTTC.

The CDR3 is CSVEEQDTGELFF. The CDR3 region has the DNA TGCAGCGTTGAAGAACAGGACACCGGGGAGCTGTTTTTT. The chain is built from TRBV29-1 and TRBJ2-2; D is perhaps TRBD1 (5 bases). The germline V gene encodes CDR1 SQVTM and CDR2 ANQGSEA. Trimming removed 0 bases from V and 3 bases from J, with 5 bases in between. The CDR3 contains 13 residues.

CDR3 in amino acids: CAISDPQGALHEQYF. In DNA form, the CDR3 reads TGTGCCATCAGTGACCCCCAGGGGGCGCTGCACGAGCAGTACTTC. The chain links TRBV10-3 to TRBJ2-7; 8 nucleotides match TRBD1. This CDR3 comprises 15 residues. The V and J ends lost 3 bases and 5 bases, in that order; junction bases with no gene match: 9. CDR1 is ENHRY, CDR2 SYGVKD, per germline.

The chain joins TRBV2 to TRBJ2-7, with D possibly matching TRBD1 (5 bases). The CDR3 has 14 amino acids. CDR1 and CDR2 from the germline V gene are SNHLY and FYNNEI. Trimming removed 1 base from V and 2 bases from J, with 9 bases in between. DNA of the CDR3: TGTGCCAGCAGTGAAGATAGGGGAACCTACGAGCAGTACTTC. Residues: CASSEDRGTYEQYF.

The gene calls are TRBV9 and TRBJ1-2; 7 positions agree with TRBD1. The germline V gene has CDR1 SGDLS and CDR2 YYNGEE. The CDR3 totals 18 residues. The V and J ends lost 2 bases and 5 bases, in that order; junction bases with no gene match: 18. CDR3 nucleotides: TGTGCCAGCAGCGTCACACTCGGACCGGGACAGAAAATTTATGGCTACACCTTC. This codes for CASSVTLGPGQKIYGYTF.

The V gene is TRBV18, the J gene TRBJ2-5; D gene ambiguous. Germline-derived CDR1 and CDR2 are KGHSH and LQKENI. This CDR3 spans 13 amino acids. Trimming took off 2 bases at V and 1 base at J, with 5 bases between the two ends. This CDR3 is CASSPGIQETQYF. As DNA, the CDR3 is TGTGCCAGCTCACCAGGGATCCAAGAGACCCAGTACTTC.

The CDR3 region has the DNA TGTGCCAGCAGCTCCCCCGGGGTAGCGGGGTGGGCAGATACGCAGTATTTT. This codes for CASSSPGVAGWADTQYF. The chain is built from TRBV21-1 and TRBJ2-3; the table's D call, TRBD2, has no DNA check behind it. TRBV21-1 is a pseudogene locus. The CDR3 covers 17 residues.

V and J are TRBV25-1 and TRBJ1-1; D ambiguous. V lost 4 bases and J lost 0, with 12 bases in between. The CDR3 sequence is 15 residues long. In germline, CDR1 is MGHDK, CDR2 SYGVNS. The CDR3 coding sequence is TGTGCCAGCAGTGTAAGACGGTCCATGAACACTGAAGCTTTCTTT. The encoded protein is CASSVRRSMNTEAFF.

The chain links TRBV2 to TRBJ2-7; weak D call: TRBD2 (6 bases). Germline V gives CDR1 SNHLY, CDR2 FYNNEI. The CDR3 is 14 amino acids. The V gene lost 3 bases and the J gene lost 6 bases, with 15 bases spanning the gap. In DNA form, the CDR3 reads TGTGCCAGCAGTGAGACTCATGGGGGAGGCGAGCAGTACTTC. This translates into CASSETHGGGEQYF.

V gene TRBV30 combines with J gene TRBJ1-4; no clear D. This CDR3 is 14 amino acids long. Germline V CDR1 and CDR2: GTSNPN, SVGIG (reference sequence). Between the trimmed V and J ends, which lost 0 bases and 11 bases, there was a span of 16 bases. CDR3 sequence reads: CAWSVRVPKGKLFF. CDR3 nucleotide sequence: TGTGCCTGGAGTGTACGGGTCCCTAAGGGTAAACTGTTTTTT.

For this clone: Other DNA sequences within the sample encode an identical CDR3. The V and J genes are TRBV2 and TRBJ2-5; TRBD1 matches at 7 bases. Per the germline V gene, CDR1 is SNHLY and CDR2 is FYNNEI. Losses at the gene ends were 2 bases for V and 5 bases for J; bases not matched to a gene: 2. The CDR3 runs 13 residues. The CDR3 spells CASSENRGETQYF. CDR3 nucleotide sequence: TGTGCCAGCAGTGAAAACAGGGGCGAGACCCAGTACTTC.

The CDR3 spells CASSQNALTDTQYF. DNA for the CDR3: TGTGCCAGCAGCCAAAACGCTCTCACAGATACGCAGTATTTT. The chain has TRBV7-2 and TRBJ2-3; D gene ambiguous. The CDR3 runs to 14 residues. V shed 5 bases and J shed 2 bases, with 11 bases lying between them. Germline values: CDR1 SGHTA, CDR2 FQGNSA.

Notes on this clone: At one end the junction does not follow the germline gene, possibly because of a read error. V is TRBV7-3 and J is TRBJ2-5, with TRBD1 identical over 11 bases. The CDR3 sequence is 16 residues long. Germline lookup yields CDR1 SGHTA and CDR2 FQGTGA. CDR3 amino acids: CASSITGTGGLETQYF. CDR3 nucleotides: TGTGCCAGCAGCATAACCGGGACAGGGGGTCTCGAGACCCAGTACTTC. The variable domain in full, with the rest retrieved from reference TRBV7-3 and TRBJ2-5, is GAGVSQTPSNKVTEKGKYVELRCDPISGHTALYWYRQSLGQGPEFLIYFQGTGAADDSGLPNDRFFAVRPEGSVSTLKIQRTERGDSAVYLCASSITGTGGLETQYFGPGTRLLVL.

The rearrangement joins TRBV28 to TRBJ1-3, with 7 bases lining up with TRBD1. The CDR3 length is 17 residues. V lost 8 bases and J lost 3; bases outside the gene matches: 16. Germline V gene sequence: CDR1 MDHEN, CDR2 SYDVKM. The CDR3 protein is CASGGTGAADYGNTIYF. DNA for the CDR3: TGTGCCAGCGGGGGAACAGGGGCCGCGGATTATGGAAACACCATATATTTT.

This clone has only a few counts. The chain couples TRBV25-1 to TRBJ1-4; D is perhaps TRBD1 (5 bases). CDR3 length: 16 residues. Germline V lookup: CDR1 MGHDK, CDR2 SYGVNS. Trimming took 6 bases from V and 6 from J, leaving 20 bases between them. The CDR3 spells CASRGTLGMGDEKLFF. DNA of the CDR3: TGTGCCAGCAGAGGAACTCTTGGAATGGGGGATGAAAAACTGTTTTTT.

The chain is built from TRBV7-2 and TRBJ2-3; the match to TRBD1 covers 8 bases. J gave up 8 bases and V 5 bases, and 15 bases lay outside the gene matches. Germline V CDR1 and CDR2: SGHTA, FQGNSA. There are 16 residues in the CDR3. Written as DNA, the CDR3 is TGTGCCAGCAGCCGCGACGGGACAGGCCTGATTAGTACGCAGTATTTT. Translation gives CASSRDGTGLISTQYF.